This record looks at one T cell receptor (beta chain) sequence and its context. Its antigen is not known. Trimming removed 5 bases from V and 8 bases from J, with 16 bases in between. Germline assignment: CDR1 SGHTA and CDR2 FQGNSA. The CDR3 has 14 amino acids. The repertoire was sequenced with immunoSEQ multiplex PCR; TCRdb's copy has only in-frame clones and lacks some. The sample consists of about 2.3 million clones, 85% to 95% of them appearing once. This sample stems from a study of shared clonotypes between healthy human individuals. Study-level findings and limits: Sampling covered nothing but blood. Tissue TCR repertoires likely differ from those found in blood. Since donors were few, the genetic and exposure-history diversity represented was limited.

The donors, healthy adults who were HIV-negative, had experienced no recent acute infections or vaccinations. The source of this sequence is a man between 18 and 35 years old in good health. Some clones in this sample may be carry-over from other donors' samples. This chain uses TRBV7-2 with TRBJ2-1, with D possibly TRBD2 on 6 matching bases. The sample consisted of naive CD4+ T cells from PBMCs. Subset meaning: CD45RA+ positively selected. The CDR3 spells CASSRDSSGDEQFF. For the CDR3, the DNA is TGTGCCAGCAGCCGGGACTCGAGCGGTGATGAGCAGTTCTTC.